The entry below describes one TCR beta chain. Its antigen is currently unknown. Germline V gene lookup returns CDR1 PRHDT and CDR2 FYEKMQ (reference sequence). V was clipped by 2 bases and J by 4 bases; unmatched bases: 17. CDR3 size: 18 residues. The data are from a study of cytomegalovirus exposure and HLA in healthy donors. The primer mix had 60 Vbeta and 13 Jbeta primers. Sequenced by immunoSEQ multiplex PCR; TCRdb stores in-frame clones only, minus some. The sample holds roughly 160,000 clones; about 82% are singletons and the top ten take 2% to 2.5%. Overall study results and limits: Only CMV serostatus was available as immune exposure information. Many donors shared some public TCRs, even though most TCR sequences were rare. Later analysis showed most CMV-associated TCR beta chains appearing HLA-restricted.

The gene calls are TRBV13 and TRBJ2-7; 7 bases line up with TRBD2. Sequencing was done on a sample of PBMCs. The receptor's source is a male donor in good health and CMV-seronegative. The CDR3 DNA follows: TGTGCCAGCAGCTTAAGGTTGGAAGCGGGGACGTTCTCTTACGAGCAGTACTTC. Translated, it gives CASSLRLEAGTFSYEQYF.